This passage covers 8 T cell receptor beta chains from one sample sequenced in a study of blood T cell repertoires in COVID-19. Assay: immunoSEQ multiplex PCR; the TCRdb copy retains only in-frame clones and omits some. The sample comprises 450,000 or so clones, 70% to 90% of which are singletons, and about 1.4% rests with the top ten. Sequencing was done on a sample of peripheral blood. All receptors come from a woman in her forties with COVID-19, enrolled during active disease.

The chain uses TRBV6-2 or TRBV6-3 and TRBJ1-5; D is undetermined. Looked up from germline, CDR1 is MNHEY and CDR2 is SVGEGT. The CDR3 has 11 residues. V shed 6 bases and J shed 6 bases, with 6 bases lying between them. The chain's CDR3 is CASSHGQPQHF. In DNA, the CDR3 is TGTGCCAGCAGCCACGGTCAGCCCCAGCATTTT.

This CDR3 is CASSQDQGPGLADYEQYF. The CDR3 bases are TGCGCCAGCAGCCAAGATCAGGGGCCGGGACTAGCGGACTACGAGCAGTACTTC. The chain has TRBV4-1 and TRBJ2-7; 11 bases fit TRBD2. Per the germline V gene, CDR1 is MGHRA and CDR2 is YSYEKL. After removal of 0 bases from V and 3 bases from J, the junction contained 10 bases not matched to a gene. There are 18 residues in the CDR3.

The genes are TRBV6-4 and TRBJ1-6; no definite D call. V was shortened by 3 bases and J by 7 bases, with 7 bases between the two germline ends. CDR3 length equals 13 residues. Per germline, CDR1 MRHNA and CDR2 SNTAGT. This CDR3 reads CASSEARNSPLHF. The CDR3 DNA reads as TGTGCCAGCAGTGAGGCCCGAAATTCACCCCTCCACTTT.

The chain links TRBV11-3 to TRBJ2-7; 7 nucleotides agree with TRBD1. The CDR3 length is 15 residues. The trim removed 5 bases at V and 5 bases at J, leaving 12 bases unmatched. The germline V gene encodes CDR1 SGHNT and CDR2 YENEEA. The CDR3 bases are TGTGCCAGCAGCCCGCGACAGGGAAGCGACCACGAGCAGTACTTC. Translating it yields CASSPRQGSDHEQYF.

This chain uses TRBV7-2 with TRBJ1-5, with 11 bases identical to TRBD1. J was trimmed by 4 bases and V by 5 bases; bases with no gene match: 4. Germline assignment: CDR1 SGHTA and CDR2 FQGNSA. CDR3 length: 15 residues. The CDR3 nucleotides read TGTGCCAGCAGCCGGGACAGGGGGGGGAATCAGCCCCAGCATTTT. This gives the protein CASSRDRGGNQPQHF. Full variable domain (rest looked up from reference TRBV7-2 and TRBJ1-5): GAGVSQSPSNKVTEKGKDVELRCDPISGHTALYWYRQSLGQGLEFLIYFQGNSAPDKSGLPSDRFSAERTGGSVSTLTIQRTQQEDSAVYLCASSRDRGGNQPQHFGDGTRLSIL.

V and J are TRBV7-9 and TRBJ2-5, with 10 bases matching TRBD2. Trimming cost V 5 bases and J 4 bases; bases outside gene matches: 1. This CDR3 comprises 13 residues. CDR1 and CDR2 from the germline V gene are SEHNR and FQNEAQ (reference sequence). CDR3 sequence reads: CASSPSGRETQYF. The CDR3 coding sequence is TGTGCCAGCAGCCCTAGCGGGAGAGAGACCCAGTACTTC.

The chain has TRBV5-6 and TRBJ1-2; D is perhaps TRBD1 (6 bases). V lost 4 bases, J lost 6 bases, and 19 bases lay in between. CDR3 length equals 15 residues. Per the germline V gene, CDR1 is SGHDT and CDR2 is YYEEEE. The CDR3 DNA is TGTGCCAGCAGCAAGACAGGATATCCCTTGGATGGCTACACCTTC. Translation: CASSKTGYPLDGYTF.

V gene TRBV19 combines with J gene TRBJ2-2; 7 bases agree with TRBD2. From germline, CDR1 is LNHDA and CDR2 SQIVND (reference sequence). The CDR3 extends over 16 amino acids. Germline trimming cut 3 bases from V and 0 bases from J; bases unmatched to any gene: 4. The CDR3 region is CASSIWSGANTGELFF. CDR3 sequence (DNA): TGTGCCAGTAGTATTTGGAGCGGGGCGAACACCGGGGAGCTGTTTTTT.